This TCR beta chain was retrieved from a study of neurological immune-mediated disorders. Many counts were recorded for this clonotype. One entry per CDR3 protein, called by TCRdb with MiXCR from the 5' RACE reads. The sample lists under 130,000 distinct CDR3 sequences; roughly 10% were seen once. The time point is: longitudinal time-point 3. Germline V gene data show CDR1 as SGHRS and CDR2 as YFSETQ. CDR3 length: 16 residues. V was cut by 4 bases and J by 4 bases, with 18 bases left in between. The sequenced sample consisted of PBMCs. The rearrangement links TRBV5-1 to TRBJ1-5; D perhaps matches TRBD1 (5 bases). The TCR originated in a female donor with HTLV-1-associated myelopathy (HAM/TSP). This CDR3 is CASSQPRDGWNQPQHF. DNA of the CDR3: TGCGCCAGCAGCCAACCACGGGACGGGTGGAATCAGCCCCAGCATTTT. Together with reference TRBV5-1 and TRBJ1-5, the CDR3 gives the full variable domain: KAGVTQTPRYLIKTRGQQVTLSCSPISGHRSVSWYQQTPGQGLQFLFEYFSETQRNKGNFPGRFSGRQFSNSRSEMNVSTLELGDSALYLCASSQPRDGWNQPQHFGDGTRLSIL.